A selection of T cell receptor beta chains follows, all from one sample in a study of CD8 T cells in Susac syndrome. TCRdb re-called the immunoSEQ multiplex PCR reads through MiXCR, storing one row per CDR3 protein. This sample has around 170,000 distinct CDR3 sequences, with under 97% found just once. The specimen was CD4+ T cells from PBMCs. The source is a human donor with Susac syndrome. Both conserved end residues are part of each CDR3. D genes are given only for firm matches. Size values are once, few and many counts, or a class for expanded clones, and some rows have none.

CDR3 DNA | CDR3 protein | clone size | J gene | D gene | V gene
TGCAGCGGACACCGGGACAGGGGCACTGAAGCTTTCTTT | CSGHRDRGTEAFF | NA | TRBJ1-1 | TRBD1 | TRBV29-1
TGTGCCAACCTAAGGACCCCTGGAAACACCATATATTTT | CANLRTPGNTIYF | NA | TRBJ1-3 | NA | TRBV12-3/TRBV12-4
TGCGCCAGCAGCCAACAGACGGGCCCAGGGGAGGGTGGCTACACCTTC | CASSQQTGPGEGGYTF | NA | TRBJ1-2 | NA | TRBV4-1
TGTGCCAGCAGCATCGTGAATATGGGCAGGGGCACAACAGATACGCAGTATTTT | CASSIVNMGRGTTDTQYF | NA | TRBJ2-3 | NA | TRBV13
TGCAGTGCACCGGGACTCACCTACGAGCAGTACTTC | CSAPGLTYEQYF | NA | TRBJ2-7 | NA | TRBV20-1
TGCGCCAGCAGCTTGAGACCCGCCGTCAGCACAGATACGCAGTATTTT | CASSLRPAVSTDTQYF | NA | TRBJ2-3 | NA | TRBV5-1
TGCGCCAGCAGCTTGGTCGCGGGGGAAAACAATGAGCAGTTCTTC | CASSLVAGENNEQFF | NA | TRBJ2-1 | TRBD2 | TRBV5-1
TGTGCCACTGTTGGATGGGAGGTCGGCACTGAAGCTTTCTTT | CATVGWEVGTEAFF | NA | TRBJ1-1 | NA | TRBV6-2/TRBV6-3
TGCGCCAGCAGCCAAGAGGTGGGGACAGGCACAGATACGCAGTATTTT | CASSQEVGTGTDTQYF | NA | TRBJ2-3 | TRBD1 | TRBV4-1
TGTGCCAGCAGCGGACGGGTCCTTCTGGGGGCCCTCCACTTT | CASSGRVLLGALHF | NA | TRBJ1-6 | NA | TRBV5-6
TGTGCCTGGACCCCGGGACAGGGTTTTACCGGGGAGCTGTTTTTT | CAWTPGQGFTGELFF | once | TRBJ2-2 | TRBD1 | TRBV30
TGTGCCAGCAGTCCACGGGCAGGGGTCCCTGGCTACACCTTC | CASSPRAGVPGYTF | NA | TRBJ1-2 | NA | TRBV12-3/TRBV12-4
TGCGCCAGCAGCCCCCCGGGGAGTATTGGAGAGACCCAGTACTTC | CASSPPGSIGETQYF | NA | TRBJ2-5 | NA | TRBV4-1
TGTGCCAGCAGCTTAGCGATGGGGAACACTGAAGCTTTCTTT | CASSLAMGNTEAFF | NA | TRBJ1-1 | NA | TRBV7-8
TGTGCCAGCAGCTTGGGTGGGTTACACACTGAAGCTTTCTTT | CASSLGGLHTEAFF | NA | TRBJ1-1 | NA | TRBV11-3
TGTGCCAGCAGCCAAGATTTGAAACGTTCGAGCGGGGGGACCGATACGCAGTATTTT | CASSQDLKRSSGGTDTQYF | NA | TRBJ2-3 | TRBD2 | TRBV4-2
TGTGCCAGCAGCAAAGGGAGGGATACGCAGTATTTT | CASSKGRDTQYF | NA | TRBJ2-3 | NA | TRBV7-8
TGTGCCAGCAGCTTAGTAGCAGGGGGCAATTCACCCCTCCACTTT | CASSLVAGGNSPLHF | NA | TRBJ1-6 | TRBD1 | TRBV7-2
TGTGCCTCCGGGTTTCTTGAAGCTTTCTTT | CASGFLEAFF | NA | TRBJ1-1 | NA | TRBV19
TGCAGCGTTGTAGCGGGGGGCTCCTACAATGAGCAGTTCTTC | CSVVAGGSYNEQFF | NA | TRBJ2-1 | TRBD2 | TRBV29-1
TGTGCCAGCAGCCAAATATCGGGGGTAGCTTTCTTT | CASSQISGVAFF | NA | TRBJ1-1 | NA | TRBV9
TGTGCCAGCAGTTTAAATCAGGGGCCTCGCACAGATACGCAGTATTTT | CASSLNQGPRTDTQYF | NA | TRBJ2-3 | NA | TRBV12-3/TRBV12-4
TGTGCCAGCAGCCGGGACTTGAGCAATCAGCCCCAGCATTTT | CASSRDLSNQPQHF | NA | TRBJ1-5 | NA | TRBV7-9
TGCGCCAGCAGCGCCGGACCCCCGGGGGCGGTCGGGGAAAAACTGTTTTTT | CASSAGPPGAVGEKLFF | NA | TRBJ1-4 | NA | TRBV5-1
TGTGCCAGCAGCTTCGAGTCTTCAGAGACCCAGTACTTC | CASSFESSETQYF | NA | TRBJ2-5 | NA | TRBV11-2
TGTGCCAGTACGGCCCTGCGGGGAGACTCTGGCTACACCTTC | CASTALRGDSGYTF | NA | TRBJ1-2 | NA | TRBV19
TGTGCCAGCAGTACGGTAGGGGGCGGTGGGGCCAACGTCCTGACTTTC | CASSTVGGGGANVLTF | NA | TRBJ2-6 | TRBD1 | TRBV27
TGCAGTGCTAGAACGGCGCCAGGAGGAGAGACCCAGTACTTC | CSARTAPGGETQYF | NA | TRBJ2-5 | NA | TRBV20-1
TGTGCCAGCTCCCAATTACAGGGGCCCTACGAGCAGTACTTC | CASSQLQGPYEQYF | NA | TRBJ2-7 | TRBD1 | TRBV18
TGTGCCAGCTGCCCCACAGGGACCTATGGCTACACCTTC | CASCPTGTYGYTF | NA | TRBJ1-2 | NA | TRBV6-6
TGTGCCAGCAGATCCCGGGGAGCCGGGGAGCTGTTTTTT | CASRSRGAGELFF | NA | TRBJ2-2 | NA | TRBV27
TGTGCCAGCAGCCGAGTCCGGGAGACCCAGTACTTC | CASSRVRETQYF | NA | TRBJ2-5 | NA | TRBV14
TGTGCCAGCAGTGAAGTGGGCCAGGGGAGGCTCTTC | CASSEVGQGRLF | NA | TRBJ2-7 | NA | TRBV2
TGCAGTGCTAGAGAGATTCGGGGAAGCTCCTATAATTCACCCCTCCACTTT | CSAREIRGSSYNSPLHF | once | TRBJ1-6 | NA | TRBV20-1
TGTGCCAGCAGTGATTTGCGAGTCGGTGATACGCAGTATTTT | CASSDLRVGDTQYF | NA | TRBJ2-3 | NA | TRBV2
TGTGCCAGCAGGCCCAACCAGGGGAATCAGCCCCAGCATTTT | CASRPNQGNQPQHF | NA | TRBJ1-5 | NA | TRBV12-3/TRBV12-4
TGTGCCAGCAGCATGACTCGGGGGGGCCTTGAGCAGTTCTTC | CASSMTRGGLEQFF | NA | TRBJ2-1 | TRBD2 | TRBV14
TGTGCCACCAGTGATACGTTGACTCAAACGCAGCCCCAGCATTTT | CATSDTLTQTQPQHF | few | TRBJ1-5 | NA | TRBV24-1
TGTGCCAGCAGCCCTTGGGACAGGGTACAAGAGACCCAGTACTTC | CASSPWDRVQETQYF | NA | TRBJ2-5 | TRBD1 | TRBV11-2
TGTGCCATCAGTGACAGGGACATAGTCTACAATGAGCAGTTCTTC | CAISDRDIVYNEQFF | NA | TRBJ2-1 | NA | TRBV10-3
TGTGCCAGCAGCACCGACGATTTTGCAATTCAGTACTTC | CASSTDDFAIQYF | once | TRBJ2-4 | NA | TRBV7-9